This TCR beta chain is drawn from a study of response to subunit inactivated influenza vaccine. Study findings and constraints: Each seasonal influenza vaccination recruits few new T cells, the authors suggested.

TCRdb called the RT-PCR reads again in MiXCR, with one record for every CDR3 protein. The sample lists about 190,000 distinct CDR3 sequences, roughly 14% occurring once. About this clonotype itself: The antigen remains undetermined.

CDR1 and CDR2 from the germline V gene are GTSNPN and SVGIG (reference sequence). The CDR3 is 13 amino acids. The junction had 8 bases not matched to a gene; V was cut back by 3 bases and J by 10 bases. The sequence derives from a middle-aged man who received an inactivated influenza vaccine. V is TRBV30 and J is TRBJ1-4; 7 positions match TRBD1. Specimen: CD8+ T cells sorted from PBMCs, collected 4 to 6 days after vaccination. The CDR3, as DNA: TGTGCCTGGAGAGGTGACAGGGTCGGAAAACTGTTTTTT. This encodes CAWRGDRVGKLFF.